Detailed here is one T cell receptor (beta chain). Its antigen is still unknown. No quality values exist for individual bases; no much larger clone is one base distant. The immunoSEQ Assay, a bias-controlled multiplex PCR, was used to amplify TCRbeta CDR3 regions from genomic DNA. Per the original workflow: The number of nucleated cells in each sample was estimated from the amplification of reference gene primers within the assay. To quantify the absolute abundance of each unique TCRbeta CDR3 rearrangement, sequence reads were collapsed and filtered. For each sample, productive Simpson clonality was calculated as the square root of Simpson's diversity index across productive rearrangements. The clones in this table, taken by TCRdb from immuneACCESS, are in-frame only. Not every clone is retained; where verified, under half of the shortfall comes from an unresolved V gene, and the cause of the rest is unknown. Clonal size and the V and J genes are those of that table, whereas D and trimming came from the DNA. The sample table lists under 200,000 clones, 80% to 95% of them with a count of one. The top ten clonotypes cover 0.5% to 0.65% of the sample.

CDR1 and CDR2 were assigned from the germline V gene as SQVTM and ANQGSEA. There are 16 amino acids in the CDR3, from cysteine to phenylalanine inclusive. Only the CDR3 DNA stays, 48 bases, in frame from base 1. V lost 8 bases and J lost 4 bases, and the count of bases not matched to a germline gene is 15. This record comes from a study of blood T cell repertoires in COVID-19 (dated by TCRdb to the early 2020s). Study-level background: The collaborator samples originated in the United States, Italy and Spain and spanned the acute and convalescent phases of COVID-19. The prospective study material was composed of cDNA or gDNA derived from T cells, B-cell-depleted T cells, or PBMCs. The dataset comprised deeply sampled blood TCRbeta repertoires from subjects exposed to, actively infected with, or recovered from COVID-19. The samples were drawn from the first 160 participants of the ongoing ImmuneRACE study and from under 1,500 subjects provided by 6 global collaborators. The sample metadata nearly always contained a de-identified subject ID, COVID-19 status, age in years and sex. Where available, HLA class I and class II types were obtained from metadata supplied by the sample provider rather than from assay-based typing. The repertoires were released in a freely available public database meant as a resource for research on the immune response to SARS-CoV-2.

Overall results and qualifications from the work: The quantity of clinical and demographic metadata differed by source and by participant and was supplied without curation.

Each collaborating institution followed its own protocols to collect whole blood in K2EDTA tubes. For TCRbeta analysis, collaborator samples were shipped as frozen whole blood, as isolated PBMCs, or as DNA extracted from either sample type. The sequencing sample was made of peripheral blood. This TCR was sampled from a man aged 50 to 60 with acute or convalescent COVID-19. The V and J segments used are TRBV29-1 and TRBJ2-5; 11 bases in the middle match TRBD2. The nucleotide sequence reads TGCAGCAGCCTAGCGGGAGGATGGGGGTCGGGAGAGACCCAGTACTTC. This encodes CSSLAGGWGSGETQYF.